The subject of this entry is one TCR beta chain. Its cognate antigen has yet to be identified. Base qualities are not recorded, but no much larger clone differs from it by a single base. The sample originates from a study of blood T cell repertoires in COVID-19 (dated by TCRdb to the early 2020s). Some background on the complete study: The collaborator samples originated in the United States, Italy and Spain and spanned the acute and convalescent phases of COVID-19. The sample metadata nearly always contained a de-identified subject ID, COVID-19 status, age in years and sex. HLA class I and class II types, where available, came from metadata supplied by the sample provider rather than from assay-based typing. Subjects who had been exposed to COVID-19, were actively infected with it, or had recovered from it provided the deeply sampled blood TCRbeta repertoires that made up the dataset. The samples were drawn from the first 160 participants of the ongoing ImmuneRACE study and from under 1,500 subjects provided by 6 global collaborators. The repertoires were released in a freely available public database intended as a resource for research on the immune response to SARS-CoV-2. The material from the prospective study consisted of cDNA or gDNA derived from T cells, B-cell-depleted T cells, or PBMCs. Overall results and qualifications from the work: How much clinical and demographic metadata was included differed by source and by participant, and the metadata was provided uncurated.

For this chain, trimming is 6 bases at the V end and 4 bases at the J end, and the number of junction bases without a gene match is 12. The CDR3 sequence holds 18 residues, the cysteine and phenylalanine included. Here the CDR3 DNA is all that survives: 54 bases in frame from base 1. CDR1 and CDR2 are drawn from the germline V gene (reference sequence): LNHDA, SQIVND. Participants in the prospective study were aged 18 to 89 years, lived in some 24 United States geographic areas, and enrolled through a virtual design. Cohort assignment in the prospective study relied on participant-reported clinical history from a screening survey and a study questionnaire. Recovered participants in ImmuneRACE Cohort 3 were defined by two consecutive negative NP/OP PCR tests, clearance by a healthcare professional, or resolution of symptoms. Mobile phlebotomists in the prospective study collected whole blood, serum and a nasopharyngeal or oropharyngeal swab from every participant. Participants in the prospective study had the option to provide additional blood draws and questionnaires over a roughly two-month period. Before DNA extraction, prospective study blood samples were shipped either frozen or at room temperature.

The immunoSEQ Assay, a bias-controlled multiplex PCR, was used to amplify TCRbeta CDR3 regions from genomic DNA. As for how the authors treated the data: The number of nucleated cells in each sample was estimated from the amplification of reference gene primers within the assay. To quantify the absolute abundance of each unique TCRbeta CDR3 rearrangement, sequence reads were collapsed and filtered. Productive Simpson clonality was computed per sample as the square root of Simpson's diversity index over productive rearrangements. TCRdb re-hosts the immuneACCESS table, in-frame sequences only. Its copies lack some clones; in the studies checked, an unresolved V gene accounts for under half of them, and the cause for the rest is not known. That table gives V, J and clone size, and the DNA gave D and trimming. Present in this sample are roughly 200,000 clones, roughly four fifths of which were seen just once. Clones ranked in the top ten supply about 11% of the sample.

The receptor chain draws on TRBV19 and TRBJ2-2; 12 of the junction bases match TRBD2. What was sequenced was PBMCs or T cells enriched from blood (not recorded which). This receptor was taken from a man in his forties who had recovered from COVID-19. The nucleotide sequence reads TGTGCCAGTAGCCTAGGGGCTAGCGGGAGGGCCAGCACCGGGGAGCTGTTTTTT. Translated, it gives CASSLGASGRASTGELFF.